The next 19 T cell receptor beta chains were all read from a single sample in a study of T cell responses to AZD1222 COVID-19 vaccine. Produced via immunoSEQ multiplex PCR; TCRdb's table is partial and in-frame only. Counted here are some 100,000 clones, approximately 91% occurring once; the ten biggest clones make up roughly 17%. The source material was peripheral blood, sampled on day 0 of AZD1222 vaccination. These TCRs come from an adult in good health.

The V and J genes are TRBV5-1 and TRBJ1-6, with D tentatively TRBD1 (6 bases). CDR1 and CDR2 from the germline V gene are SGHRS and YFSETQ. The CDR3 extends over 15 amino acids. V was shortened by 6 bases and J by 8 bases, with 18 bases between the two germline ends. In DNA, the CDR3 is TGCGCCAGCACCCCGGCGGGGGGCAAGGATTCACCCCTCCACTTT. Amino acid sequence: CASTPAGGKDSPLHF.

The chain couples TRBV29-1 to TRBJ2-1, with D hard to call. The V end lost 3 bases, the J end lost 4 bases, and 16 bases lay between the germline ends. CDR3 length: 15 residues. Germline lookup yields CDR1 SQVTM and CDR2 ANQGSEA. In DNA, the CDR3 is TGCAGCGTTGACTCTCTAGGGTCCCTTTACAATGAGCAGTTCTTC. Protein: CSVDSLGSLYNEQFF.

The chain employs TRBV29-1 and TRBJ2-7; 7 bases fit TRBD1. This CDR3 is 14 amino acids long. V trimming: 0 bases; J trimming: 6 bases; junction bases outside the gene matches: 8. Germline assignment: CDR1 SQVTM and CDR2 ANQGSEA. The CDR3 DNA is TGCAGCGTTGAAGAAAACAGGGGAATGAGCGAGCAGTACTTC. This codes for CSVEENRGMSEQYF.

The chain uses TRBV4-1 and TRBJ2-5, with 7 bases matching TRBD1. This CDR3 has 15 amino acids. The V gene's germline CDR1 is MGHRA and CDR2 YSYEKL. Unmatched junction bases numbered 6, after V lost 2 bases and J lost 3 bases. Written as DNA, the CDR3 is TGCGCCAGCAGCCAAACTAGGGACAGTAAAGAGACCCAGTACTTC. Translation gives CASSQTRDSKETQYF.

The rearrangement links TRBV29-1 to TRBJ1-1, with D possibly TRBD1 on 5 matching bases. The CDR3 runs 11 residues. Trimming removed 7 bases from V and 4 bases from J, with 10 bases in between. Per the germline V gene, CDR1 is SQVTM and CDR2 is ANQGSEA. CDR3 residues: CSAEGTTEAFF. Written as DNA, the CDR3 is TGCAGCGCCGAAGGGACCACTGAAGCTTTCTTT.

CDR3: CASSVDTVPSYEQYF. The CDR3, as DNA: TGTGCCAGCAGCGTAGATACGGTTCCCTCCTACGAGCAGTACTTC. The chain joins TRBV9 to TRBJ2-7, with D unclear. Germline V gene data show CDR1 as SGDLS and CDR2 as YYNGEE. This CDR3 is 15 amino acids long. V was trimmed by 0 bases and J by 0 bases, leaving 10 bases between them.

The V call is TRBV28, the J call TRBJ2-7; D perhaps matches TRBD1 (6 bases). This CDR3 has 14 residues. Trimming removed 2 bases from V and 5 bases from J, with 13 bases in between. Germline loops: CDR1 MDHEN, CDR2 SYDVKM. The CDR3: CASSLRGIFHEQYF. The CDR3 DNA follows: TGTGCCAGCAGTTTAAGGGGGATCTTCCACGAGCAGTACTTC.

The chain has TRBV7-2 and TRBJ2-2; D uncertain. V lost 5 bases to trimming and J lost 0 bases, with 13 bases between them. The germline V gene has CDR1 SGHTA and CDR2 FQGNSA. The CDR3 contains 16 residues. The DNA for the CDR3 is TGTGCCAGCAGCCCGTGGGGTACAGCGAACACCGGGGAGCTGTTTTTT. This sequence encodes CASSPWGTANTGELFF.

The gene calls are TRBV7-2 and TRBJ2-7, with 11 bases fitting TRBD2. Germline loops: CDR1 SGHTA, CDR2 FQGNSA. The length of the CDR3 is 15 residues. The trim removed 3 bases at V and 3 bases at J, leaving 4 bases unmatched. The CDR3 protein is CASSFSGGANYEQYF. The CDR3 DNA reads TGTGCCAGCAGCTTTAGCGGGGGGGCCAACTACGAGCAGTACTTC. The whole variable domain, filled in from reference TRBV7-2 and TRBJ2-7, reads GAGVSQSPSNKVTEKGKDVELRCDPISGHTALYWYRQSLGQGLEFLIYFQGNSAPDKSGLPSDRFSAERTGGSVSTLTIQRTQQEDSAVYLCASSFSGGANYEQYFGPGTRLTVT.

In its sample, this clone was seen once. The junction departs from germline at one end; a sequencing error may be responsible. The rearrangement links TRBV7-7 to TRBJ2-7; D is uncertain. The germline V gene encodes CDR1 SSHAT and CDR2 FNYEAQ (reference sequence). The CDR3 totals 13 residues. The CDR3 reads CASSLAADYEQYF. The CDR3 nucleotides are TGTGCTAGCAGCTTAGCCGCAGACTACGAGCAGTACTTC. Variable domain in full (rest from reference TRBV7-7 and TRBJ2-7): GAGVSQSPRYKVTKRGQDVTLRCDPISSHATLYWYQQALGQGPEFLTYFNYEAQPDKSGLPSDRFSAERPEGSISTLTIQRTEQRDSAMYRCASSLAADYEQYFGPGTRLTVT.

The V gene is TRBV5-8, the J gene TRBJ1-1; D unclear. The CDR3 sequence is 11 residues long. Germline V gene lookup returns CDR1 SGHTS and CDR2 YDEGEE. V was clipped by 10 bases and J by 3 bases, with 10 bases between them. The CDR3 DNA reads TGTGCCCCCCGGTTATACACTGAAGCTTTCTTT. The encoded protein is CAPRLYTEAFF.

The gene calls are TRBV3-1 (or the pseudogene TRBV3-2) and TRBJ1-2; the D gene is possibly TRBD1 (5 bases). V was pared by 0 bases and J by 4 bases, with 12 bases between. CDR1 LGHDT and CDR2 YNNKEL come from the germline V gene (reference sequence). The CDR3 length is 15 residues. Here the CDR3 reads CASSQDGQGGYGYTF. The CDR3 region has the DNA TGTGCCAGCAGCCAAGATGGGCAGGGTGGCTATGGCTACACCTTC.

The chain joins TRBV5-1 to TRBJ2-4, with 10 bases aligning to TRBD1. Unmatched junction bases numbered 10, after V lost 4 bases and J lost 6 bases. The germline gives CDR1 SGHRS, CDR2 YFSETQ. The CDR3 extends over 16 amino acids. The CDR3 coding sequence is TGCGCCAGCAGCCCCGTCTCCGGGACAGGGGTAAACATTCAGTACTTC. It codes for CASSPVSGTGVNIQYF.

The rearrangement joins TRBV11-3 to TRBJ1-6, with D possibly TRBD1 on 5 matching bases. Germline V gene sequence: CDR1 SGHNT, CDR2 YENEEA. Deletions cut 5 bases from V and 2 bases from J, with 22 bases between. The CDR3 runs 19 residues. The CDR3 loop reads CASSRSGQGGLTYNSPLHF. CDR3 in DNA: TGTGCCAGCAGCCGCTCTGGGCAGGGAGGGCTAACCTATAATTCACCCCTCCACTTT.

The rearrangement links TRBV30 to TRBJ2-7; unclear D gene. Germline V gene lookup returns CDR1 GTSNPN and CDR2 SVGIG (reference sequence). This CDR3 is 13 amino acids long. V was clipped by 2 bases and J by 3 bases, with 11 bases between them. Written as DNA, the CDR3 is TGTGCCTGGAGTCGGCCCGGAGTCTACGAGCAGTACTTC. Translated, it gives CAWSRPGVYEQYF.

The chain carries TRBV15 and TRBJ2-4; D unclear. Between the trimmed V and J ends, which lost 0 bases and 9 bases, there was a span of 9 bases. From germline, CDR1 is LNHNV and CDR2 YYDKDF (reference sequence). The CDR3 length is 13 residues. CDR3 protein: CATSRDVGRIQYF. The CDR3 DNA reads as TGTGCCACCAGCAGAGATGTAGGGCGCATTCAGTACTTC. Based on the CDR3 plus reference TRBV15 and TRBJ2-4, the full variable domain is DAMVIQNPRYQVTQFGKPVTLSCSQTLNHNVMYWYQQKSSQAPKLLFHYYDKDFNNEADTPDNFQSRRPNTSFCFLDIRSPGLGDTAMYLCATSRDVGRIQYFGAGTRLSVL.

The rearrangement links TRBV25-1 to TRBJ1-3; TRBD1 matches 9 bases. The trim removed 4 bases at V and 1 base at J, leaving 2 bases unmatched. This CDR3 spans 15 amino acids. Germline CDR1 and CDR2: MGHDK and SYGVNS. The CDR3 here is CASSVGTGSGNTIYF. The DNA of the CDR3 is TGTGCCAGCAGTGTAGGGACAGGGTCTGGAAACACCATATATTTT. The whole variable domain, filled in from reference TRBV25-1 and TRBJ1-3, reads EADIYQTPRYLVIGTGKKITLECSQTMGHDKMYWYQQDPGMELHLIHYSYGVNSTEKGDLSSESTVSRIRTEHFPLTLESARPSHTSQYLCASSVGTGSGNTIYFGEGSWLTVV.

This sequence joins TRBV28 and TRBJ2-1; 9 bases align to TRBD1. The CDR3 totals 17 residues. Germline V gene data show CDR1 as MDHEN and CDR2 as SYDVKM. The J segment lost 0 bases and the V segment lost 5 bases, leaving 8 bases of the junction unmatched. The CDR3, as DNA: TGTGCCAGCAGTGACCTACGACAGGGGGGCTCCTACAATGAGCAGTTCTTC. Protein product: CASSDLRQGGSYNEQFF.

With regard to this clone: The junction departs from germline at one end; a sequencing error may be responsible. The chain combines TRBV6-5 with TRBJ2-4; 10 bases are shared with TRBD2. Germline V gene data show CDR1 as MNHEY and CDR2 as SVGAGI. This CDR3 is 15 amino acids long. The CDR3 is CASSYVPHGLAVKDF. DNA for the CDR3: TGTGCCAGCAGTTACGTTCCCCACGGACTAGCGGTGAAGGACTTC.